The 13 T cell receptor beta chains below all came from one sample that was sequenced in a study of cytomegalovirus exposure and HLA in healthy donors. The PCR employed 60 Vbeta primers together with 13 Jbeta primers. Sequencing was performed with immunoSEQ multiplex PCR; in TCRdb, only in-frame clones are kept and a portion is missing. Among about 230,000 clones listed, about 80% were seen once. The sample was PBMCs. These receptors came from a woman aged 40 to 50 in good health and CMV-seronegative.

The chain links TRBV7-2 to TRBJ1-4; D gene ambiguous. The CDR3 length is 15 residues. The germline CDR1 and CDR2 sequences are SGHTA and FQGNSA. The V end lost 2 bases, the J end lost 7 bases, and 14 bases lay between the germline ends. The CDR3 here is CASSLSASSGEKLFF. CDR3 sequence (DNA): TGTGCCAGCAGCTTATCAGCGAGTAGTGGTGAAAAACTGTTTTTT. Filled out from reference TRBV7-2 and TRBJ1-4, the complete variable domain reads GAGVSQSPSNKVTEKGKDVELRCDPISGHTALYWYRQSLGQGLEFLIYFQGNSAPDKSGLPSDRFSAERTGGSVSTLTIQRTQQEDSAVYLCASSLSASSGEKLFFGSGTQLSVL.

As regards this clone: A junction boundary mismatches the germline segment, possibly from a read error. The chain joins TRBV5-1 to TRBJ2-3; 13 bases map to TRBD2. Germline V gene lookup returns CDR1 SGHRS and CDR2 YFSETQ. The CDR3 sequence is 16 residues long. In DNA form, the CDR3 reads TGCGCCAGCAGCTTGCCCGGGACTAGCGGGGCAGATACGCGGTATTTT. Translating it yields CASSLPGTSGADTRYF.

CDR3 sequence (DNA): TGTGCCAGCAGTTCTGAGGGGAAGGGGGACACTGAAGCTTTCTTT. It encodes CASSSEGKGDTEAFF. The chain links TRBV11-3 to TRBJ1-1, with a tentative D call TRBD1 (6 bases). Germline-derived CDR1 and CDR2 are SGHNT and YENEEA. This CDR3 region has 15 residues. Trimming cost V 6 bases and J 3 bases, with 17 bases left between them. The whole variable domain, remainder taken from reference TRBV11-3 and TRBJ1-1, is EAGVVQSPRYKIIEKKQPVAFWCNPISGHNTLYWYLQNLGQGPELLIRYENEEAVDDSQLPKDRFSAERLKGVDSTLKIQPAELGDSAVYLCASSSEGKGDTEAFFGQGTRLTVV.

This clone came up once. The chain joins TRBV7-9 to TRBJ2-5; a possible D gene is TRBD2 (6 bases). The DNA end is a closer match to TRBJ2-7, so the J assignment may be wrong. The CDR3 is made up of 15 amino acids. Germline V gene sequence: CDR1 SEHNR, CDR2 FQNEAQ (reference sequence). CDR3 region: CASSPLSGSPYEQYF. As DNA, the CDR3 is TGTGCCAGCAGCCCATTATCCGGGAGCCCCTACGAGCAGTACTTC.

The rearrangement joins TRBV7-3 to TRBJ2-1, with 10 bases fitting TRBD2. Per the germline V gene, CDR1 is SGHTA and CDR2 is FQGTGA. CDR3 size: 15 residues. J lost 8 bases, V lost 2 bases, and 6 bases had no gene match. CDR3 bases: TGTGCCAGCAGCTTATCTAGCGGGGGATCTCATGAGCAGTTCTTC. Amino acid sequence: CASSLSSGGSHEQFF. Full variable domain (outside the CDR3, taken from reference TRBV7-3 and TRBJ2-1): GAGVSQTPSNKVTEKGKYVELRCDPISGHTALYWYRQSLGQGPEFLIYFQGTGAADDSGLPNDRFFAVRPEGSVSTLKIQRTERGDSAVYLCASSLSSGGSHEQFFGPGTRLTVL.

This clone has a single count. This chain's CDR3 is CASRTQGQGPPVQPQHF. DNA of the CDR3: TGCGCCAGCAGGACACAAGGACAGGGACCTCCCGTTCAGCCCCAGCATTTT. The J gene is TRBJ1-5, the V gene TRBV23-1; 8 nucleotides align to TRBD1. TRBV23-1 is noted as an ORF with a role that remains uncertain. V dropped 6 bases and J dropped 6; count of bases not matched to a gene: 16. This CDR3 is 17 amino acids long.

The J gene is TRBJ1-4, the V gene TRBV28, with 9 bases that match TRBD1. The ends lost 7 bases at V and 8 bases at J; junction bases unmatched: 11. This CDR3 has 15 residues. The germline V gene has CDR1 MDHEN and CDR2 SYDVKM. The DNA of the CDR3 is TGTGCCAGCACCTCCTTGGGGGACAGGGTCGAAAAACTGTTTTTT. Amino acids: CASTSLGDRVEKLFF. Full variable domain (remainder filled in from reference TRBV28 and TRBJ1-4): DVKVTQSSRYLVKRTGEKVFLECVQDMDHENMFWYRQDPGLGLRLIYFSYDVKMKEKGDIPEGYSVSREKKERFSLILESASTNQTSMYLCASTSLGDRVEKLFFGSGTQLSVL.

This clone appeared a few times. The gene calls are TRBV4-2 and TRBJ1-1; TRBD1 is a possible D gene (5 bases). V lost 5 bases, J lost 2 bases, and 18 bases lay in between. The length of the CDR3 is 16 residues. Germline V CDR1 and CDR2: LGHNA, YNFKEQ. The CDR3 here is CASSSKTPGVNTEAFF. The DNA of the CDR3 is TGTGCCAGCAGCTCCAAGACGCCGGGGGTTAACACTGAAGCTTTCTTT.

This clone has a handful of counts. V is TRBV7-2 and J is TRBJ1-6; D is unresolved. The germline V gene encodes CDR1 SGHTA and CDR2 FQGNSA. V lost 1 base and J lost 3, with 7 bases in between. The CDR3 is 15 residues long. The CDR3 region has the DNA TGTGCCAGCAGCTTAGGCACAGTCTATAATTCACCCCTCCACTTT. Translated: CASSLGTVYNSPLHF.

The chain has TRBV20-1 and TRBJ2-7, with D unresolved. The germline V gene has CDR1 DFQATT and CDR2 SNEGSKA (reference sequence). The CDR3 spans 10 residues. V was clipped by 1 base and J by 6 bases, with 4 bases between them. CDR3 region: CSARGSEQYF. In DNA form, the CDR3 reads TGCAGTGCTAGAGGGAGCGAGCAGTACTTC.

This clone has only one observation. The chain uses TRBV7-4 and TRBJ2-7, with 12 bases lining up with TRBD1. Germline V lookup: CDR1 SGHVT, CDR2 SQSDAQ. V gave up 3 bases and J gave up 1 base; unmatched junction bases: 16. The CDR3 length is 20 residues. The DNA for the CDR3 is TGTGCCAGCAGCTTTATTCGCGGGACAGGGGGCTTTGGACTTTCCTACGAGCAGTACTTC. It specifies CASSFIRGTGGFGLSYEQYF.

The V gene is TRBV9, the J gene TRBJ2-7; 9 bases align to TRBD1. Germline CDR1 and CDR2: SGDLS and YYNGEE. The V and J ends lost 0 bases and 4 bases, in that order; junction bases with no gene match: 5. The CDR3 length is 15 residues. The CDR3 is CASSVAGGQGYEQYF. As DNA, the CDR3 is TGTGCCAGCAGCGTAGCGGGAGGACAGGGGTACGAGCAGTACTTC.

The rearrangement joins TRBV13 to TRBJ2-5; unclear D gene. CDR3 length equals 14 residues. V was cut by 2 bases and J by 1 base, with 8 bases left in between. CDR1 is PRHDT, CDR2 FYEKMQ, per germline (reference sequence). CDR3 sequence reads: CASSLWLTQETQYF. In DNA form, the CDR3 reads TGTGCCAGCAGCTTATGGCTTACCCAAGAGACCCAGTACTTC.